This section outlines one T cell receptor beta chain sequence together with its context. Its antigen specificity is not known. Base qualities are not at hand, and no much larger clone is one base apart. This sample is part of a study of cytomegalovirus exposure and HLA in healthy donors (dated by TCRdb to about 2017). Background on the whole study: The 650 to 800 repertoires of the first cohort and the roughly 110 validation repertoires were produced on the same platform, according to a later analysis. The study was designed to test whether signatures of past pathogen exposure could be identified by cataloging public T cell receptors. Besides the first cohort of 666 subjects, a separate validation cohort made up of some 110 different subjects was used. The study combined high-throughput TCR immunosequencing, statistical association of individual TCRs with disease status, and machine learning to predict cytomegalovirus infection status.

The germline V gene (reference sequence) yields MNHEY for CDR1 and SMNVEV for CDR2. Reading from cysteine to phenylalanine, the CDR3 counts 17 amino acids. Only CDR3 DNA remains: 51 bases, in frame from the first base. V and J are trimmed by 2 bases and 3 bases, and the gene matches miss 11 bases of the junction. The library was built by means of the immunoSEQ multiplex PCR assay. Under the source paper's analysis protocol: A statistical classification framework was developed to diagnose cytomegalovirus status using the catalog of TCR beta chain sequences. TCRdb stores this immuneACCESS table with in-frame sequences only. Part of the clones is absent; in the studies checked, under half of the shortfall reflects unresolved V genes, and no reason is known for the rest. V and J calls and clone size are copied from that table; D and trimming were computed from the DNA. For this sample the table gives 100,000 to 150,000 clones, of which around 94% were detected only once. The ten largest account for approximately 1.3% of the sample.

The donors were included in the validation cohort of approximately 130 subjects, a group kept apart from the approximately 670-subject first cohort. Beyond this particular receptor, the publication reports: Of the cluster scores, roughly 95% were above 0 in a later analysis, which found that TCRs clustered in the first cohort also tended to co-occur in the 120 or so validation repertoires. The validation cohort had no HLA typing available for a later analysis, so co-occurrence within that cohort was assessed over all 110 or so repertoires. Most TCR sequences were observed very rarely across donors, whereas some public TCRs were present in many individuals. The authors suggested that the approach could potentially be extended to other disease states and immunological phenotypes. The classifier was reported to diagnose cytomegalovirus status with high specificity and sensitivity in both the original cohort and the validation cohort. A few of the identified cytomegalovirus-associated TCR beta chains were confirmed in vitro to be specific for cytomegalovirus antigens. In the study, 150 to 200 TCR beta chains were listed as associated with cytomegalovirus.

This receptor was identified in a woman aged 18-29 years in good health and CMV-seronegative. Sequencing used PBMCs. This sequence uses TRBV27 and TRBJ1-1, with 8 junctional bases fitting TRBD1. The DNA reads as follows: TGTGCCAGCAGTTTACTCCTGCCCAGGGGGCGGGACACTGAAGCTTTCTTT. This codes for CASSLLLPRGRDTEAFF.